This T cell receptor (beta chain) originates from a study of shared clonotypes between healthy human individuals. The germline V gene has CDR1 LGHNA and CDR2 YSLEER. This CDR3 has 18 residues. The V end was cut by 0 bases, the J end by 6 bases, with 20 bases between. TCRdb's table, derived via immunoSEQ multiplex PCR, lists solely in-frame clones and lacks some. The sample includes 1 million to 1.3 million clones, 75% to 80% of them seen just once. This clone was detected a few times. The origin of this receptor is a man younger than 35 in good health. Some clones in this sample may be carry-over from other donors' samples. Source material: memory CD4+ T cells from PBMCs. The subset was: CD45RA-negative fraction. The chain is built from TRBV4-3 and TRBJ2-2; D perhaps matches TRBD2 (5 bases). CDR3 region: CASSQDASGIYYSGELFF. Written as DNA, the CDR3 is TGCGCCAGCAGCCAAGATGCGTCGGGGATTTATTACTCCGGGGAGCTGTTTTTT.